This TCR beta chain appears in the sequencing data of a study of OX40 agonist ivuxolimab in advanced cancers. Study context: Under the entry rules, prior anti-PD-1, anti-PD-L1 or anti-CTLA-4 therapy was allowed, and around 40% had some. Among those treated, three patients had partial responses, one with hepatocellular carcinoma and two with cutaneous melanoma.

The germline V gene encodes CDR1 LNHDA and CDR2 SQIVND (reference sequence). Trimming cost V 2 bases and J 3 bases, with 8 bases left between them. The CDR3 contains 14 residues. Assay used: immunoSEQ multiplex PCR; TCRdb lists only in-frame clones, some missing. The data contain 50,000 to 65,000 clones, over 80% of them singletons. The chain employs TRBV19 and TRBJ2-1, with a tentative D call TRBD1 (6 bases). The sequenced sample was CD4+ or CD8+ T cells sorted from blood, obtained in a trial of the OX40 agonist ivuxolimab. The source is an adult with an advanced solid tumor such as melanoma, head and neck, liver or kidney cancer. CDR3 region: CASSIPGHYNEQFF. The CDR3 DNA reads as TGTGCCAGTAGTATACCGGGACACTACAATGAGCAGTTCTTC.